The clone carrying this T cell receptor (beta chain) was observed a handful of times. Its target is not known. The germline V gene has CDR1 MNHNY and CDR2 SVGAGI (reference sequence). With 5 bases clipped from V and 4 bases from J, the junction kept 7 bases outside the gene matches. The CDR3 has 14 residues. The whole isolated RNA underwent reverse transcription, so sequencing captured expressed TCRB transcripts. Only in-frame clones appear in the TCRdb table, and some are missing; sequencing was by immunoSEQ multiplex PCR. The table includes 100,000 to 150,000 clones, around a sixth detected once. The data were taken from a study of beta chain features in type 1 diabetes. The authors took one heparinised blood draw, averaging about 120 mL, from each donor. Overall study results and limits: Type 1 diabetes patients had moderately but significantly shorter TCRB CDR3s in all four CD4+ subsets. A closer apparent resemblance between naive, central memory and Treg TCRB repertoires was seen in patients than in healthy donors. The cDNA sequencing approach could over-represent high-TCR-expressing cells.

The sequence derives from a man aged 18-30 years with type 1 diabetes. Sequencing was done on a sample of central memory CD4+ T cells from blood. The chain carries TRBV6-6 and TRBJ2-7; the match to TRBD1 covers 8 bases. CDR3 protein: CASSPRQGLYEQYF. CDR3 DNA sequence: TGTGCCAGCAGTCCACGACAGGGGTTATACGAGCAGTACTTC.